Listed below are T cell receptor beta chains from one sample, sequenced in a study of cytomegalovirus exposure and HLA in healthy donors. This table comes from immunoSEQ multiplex PCR, and its TCRdb copy is limited to in-frame clones, with some not included. The data show under 170,000 clones, with around 79% seen just once and roughly 3.6% held by the top ten. Material for sequencing was PBMCs. Receptors originate from a human donor in good health. CDR3s include the opening cysteine and the closing phenylalanine or tryptophan. A D gene is named only where the DNA matches it firmly. Some rows mark clone size as missing; the rest say once, few, many or name a class of expanded clone.

. TRBD2 TRBV5-4 CASSLTSGRGNEQFF
once TRBD2 TRBV5-4 CASSLVAGGIMPEQFF
. TRBD1 TRBV12-5 CASGSLSGQGGEKLFF
. . TRBV6-1 CASSQGPLQSMPQHF
. . TRBV29-1 CSVGGTFAGELFF
. TRBD1 TRBV15 CATSSRTGSGANVLTF
. . TRBV7-3 CASSLIAQGITYEQYF
. . TRBV7-3 CASSPQGPPASEQYF
. TRBD1 TRBV27 CASSSPGTVNNEQFF
few . TRBV19 CASTFIGGLPNEQFF
. TRBD1 TRBV13 CASSIRQGRFLNTEAFF
. . TRBV6-5 CASSYRGSYGEKLFF
. . TRBV7-9 CASSLGPETSGF
. . TRBV10-3 CAISESWGDTEAFF
. . TRBV15 CATSRDPIPTSTDTQYF
. . TRBV25-1 CASSLGGKLFF